Presented here are 22 T cell receptor beta chains from one specimen sequenced in a study of blood T cell repertoires in COVID-19. Method: immunoSEQ multiplex PCR; TCRdb's copy keeps in-frame clones and lacks some. This sample has around 190,000 clones, with roughly 77% found just once. The sample comprised PBMCs or T cells enriched from blood (not recorded which). The source of these receptors is a man aged 35 to 55 who had recovered from COVID-19.

The genes are TRBV7-6 and TRBJ2-5; no reliable D call. Trimming took off 1 base at V and 5 bases at J, with 17 bases between the two ends. The CDR3 has 16 amino acids. From germline, CDR1 is SGHVS and CDR2 FNYEAQ. The DNA of the CDR3 is TGTGCCAGCAGCTTAGTCGGTGCGCGGAGTGAGGAGACCCAGTACTTC. This sequence encodes CASSLVGARSEETQYF.

This clone was seen only a few times. The CDR3 DNA reads TGTGCCAGCAGTCACCCAGAGGCAGGGGAAACTGAAGCTTTCTTT. Its protein product is CASSHPEAGETEAFF. The gene calls are TRBV27 and TRBJ1-1; perhaps TRBD1 as D (6 bases). The CDR3 sequence is 15 residues long. Germline CDR1 reads MNHEY; CDR2 reads SMNVEV (reference sequence). Trimming pared 5 bases from V and 5 bases from J, leaving 18 bases between.

The rearrangement links TRBV19 to TRBJ2-7; maybe TRBD2 (6 bases). This CDR3 is built from 15 residues. The V gene lost 3 bases and the J gene lost 1 base, with 13 bases spanning the gap. Germline V gene sequence: CDR1 LNHDA, CDR2 SQIVND (reference sequence). Here the CDR3 DNA reads TGTGCCAGTAGTATCTCGGGGGATGAATCCTACGAGCAGTACTTC. Its translation: CASSISGDESYEQYF. Drawing the rest from reference TRBV19 and TRBJ2-7, the complete variable domain is DGGITQSPKYLFRKEGQNVTLSCEQNLNHDAMYWYRQDPGQGLRLIYYSQIVNDFQKGDIAEGYSVSREKKESFPLTVTSAQKNPTAFYLCASSISGDESYEQYFGPGTRLTVT.

The chain carries TRBV12-5 and TRBJ1-1; the D gene is possibly TRBD1 (5 bases). The length of the CDR3 is 15 residues. V lost 2 bases to trimming and J lost 4 bases, with 14 bases between them. Per the germline V gene, CDR1 is LGHNT and CDR2 is FRNRAP. The CDR3 nucleotides are TGTGCTAGTGGTTTGCAGGGTAACGTAGGCACTGAAGCTTTCTTT. Encoded protein: CASGLQGNVGTEAFF.

The chain links TRBV5-1 to TRBJ2-1; D gene uncertain. The V gene's germline CDR1 is SGHRS and CDR2 YFSETQ. The V gene lost 3 bases and the J gene lost 6 bases, with 10 bases spanning the gap. The CDR3 runs 13 residues. The CDR3 loop reads CASSSSLPNEQFF. In DNA, the CDR3 is TGCGCCAGCAGCTCCAGTCTTCCCAATGAGCAGTTCTTC.

This chain connects TRBV3-1 (or the pseudogene TRBV3-2) to TRBJ2-7, with TRBD2 matching over 8 bases. The V gene end was trimmed by 1 base and the J gene end by 1 base; junction bases not matched to a gene: 9. The length of the CDR3 is 17 residues. Per germline, CDR1 LGHDT and CDR2 YNNKEL (reference sequence). In nucleotides, the CDR3 is TGTGCCAGCAGCCAAGCCCTTACCGGGGGGGGATCCTACGAGCAGTACTTC. This translates into CASSQALTGGGSYEQYF.

A few counts support this clone. V and J are TRBV11-2 and TRBJ2-7, with 7 positions matching TRBD1. From germline, CDR1 is SGHAT and CDR2 FQNNGV. J lost 0 bases, V lost 3 bases, and 2 bases had no gene match. The length of the CDR3 is 14 residues. CDR3 DNA: TGTGCCAGCAGCTTCGACAGGGACTCCTACGAGCAGTACTTC. The encoded protein is CASSFDRDSYEQYF. Full variable domain (rest looked up from reference TRBV11-2 and TRBJ2-7): EAGVAQSPRYKIIEKRQSVAFWCNPISGHATLYWYQQILGQGPKLLIQFQNNGVVDDSQLPKDRFSAERLKGVDSTLKIQPAKLEDSAVYLCASSFDRDSYEQYFGPGTRLTVT.

The chain joins TRBV9 to TRBJ2-1; 10 bases agree with TRBD2. Trimming cost V 5 bases and J 2 bases; bases outside gene matches: 4. The CDR3 runs 15 residues. The germline V gene has CDR1 SGDLS and CDR2 YYNGEE. CDR3 nucleotides: TGTGCCAGCAGTGAAGGACTAGCGGCCTACAATGAGCAGTTCTTC. Translating it yields CASSEGLAAYNEQFF.

V is TRBV19 and J is TRBJ2-1; D is possibly TRBD1 (5 bases). Germline CDR1 LNHDA, CDR2 SQIVND (reference sequence). The V and J ends lost 5 bases and 7 bases respectively, with 9 bases between them. This CDR3 comprises 12 residues. CDR3 protein: CASSLGANEQFF. For the CDR3, the DNA is TGTGCCAGTAGTCTTGGGGCGAATGAGCAGTTCTTC.

The table lists this clone with a count of one. The V gene is TRBV6-5, the J gene TRBJ1-1; the D is unclear. V was pared by 7 bases and J by 0 bases, with 9 bases between. CDR1 and CDR2 (germline): MNHEY, SVGAGI. This CDR3 has 13 residues. Written as DNA, the CDR3 is TGTGCCAGCACGCGGGAAATGAACACTGAAGCTTTCTTT. Translation: CASTREMNTEAFF.

The genes are TRBV7-2 and TRBJ2-7; the match to TRBD1 covers 7 bases. Germline assignment: CDR1 SGHTA and CDR2 FQGNSA. The CDR3 spans 16 residues. V was clipped by 1 base and J by 6 bases; unmatched bases: 12. The CDR3 DNA sequence: TGTGCCAGCAGCTTAGGGGGATTCGACAGGGCCGTCGAGCAGTACTTC. It translates to CASSLGGFDRAVEQYF.

This chain uses TRBV4-2 with TRBJ2-1; 9 bases are shared with TRBD2. The germline gives CDR1 LGHNA, CDR2 YNFKEQ. The CDR3 is 15 residues long. V trimming: 2 bases; J trimming: 6 bases; junction bases outside the gene matches: 5. CDR3 nucleotide sequence: TGTGCCAGCAGCCAACGCAGCGGGGGGCGCAATGAGCAGTTCTTC. Protein: CASSQRSGGRNEQFF.

The chain employs TRBV7-9 and TRBJ2-3, with D tentatively TRBD2 (5 bases). V lost 4 bases, J lost 4 bases, and 9 bases lay in between. The CDR3 is 13 amino acids. The germline V gene has CDR1 SEHNR and CDR2 FQNEAQ (reference sequence). CDR3 loop: CASSSQEADTQYF. CDR3 sequence (DNA): TGTGCCAGCAGCTCCCAGGAGGCAGATACGCAGTATTTT.

CDR3: CASSQEIGGLTSYEQYF. Written as DNA, the CDR3 is TGTGCCAGCAGCCAAGAAATTGGGGGGTTGACGTCCTACGAGCAGTACTTC. The rearrangement joins TRBV4-2 to TRBJ2-7, with D possibly TRBD2 on 6 matching bases. The CDR3 is 17 amino acids. The germline V gene encodes CDR1 LGHNA and CDR2 YNFKEQ. Trimming cost V 0 bases and J 1 base, with 16 bases left between them.

This sequence joins TRBV5-1 and TRBJ2-3; tentatively, D is TRBD1 (6 bases). Trimming cost V 4 bases and J 7 bases, with 16 bases left between them. The CDR3 loop spans 14 amino acids. From germline, CDR1 is SGHRS and CDR2 YFSETQ. CDR3 in DNA: TGCGCCAGCAGCGCACAGGGAAAGGAGAATACGCAGTATTTT. Translated, it gives CASSAQGKENTQYF. Together with reference TRBV5-1 and TRBJ2-3, the CDR3 gives the full variable domain: KAGVTQTPRYLIKTRGQQVTLSCSPISGHRSVSWYQQTPGQGLQFLFEYFSETQRNKGNFPGRFSGRQFSNSRSEMNVSTLELGDSALYLCASSAQGKENTQYFGPGTRLTVL.

The CDR3 DNA is TGTGCCTGGACCACGGGACAGATCACTCAGCCCCAGCATTTT. It codes for CAWTTGQITQPQHF. This sequence joins TRBV30 and TRBJ1-5, with 7 bases lining up with TRBD1. Unmatched junction bases numbered 9, after V lost 4 bases and J lost 6 bases. This CDR3 is built from 14 residues. Germline lookup yields CDR1 GTSNPN and CDR2 SVGIG (reference sequence).

J is TRBJ1-1 and V is TRBV7-8, with D possibly TRBD1 on 6 matching bases. Per germline, CDR1 SGHVS and CDR2 FQNEAQ. The length of the CDR3 is 15 residues. The germline V and J ends were trimmed by 1 base and 1 base, with 10 bases remaining between them. The CDR3 loop reads CASSLGRQENTEAFF. Here the CDR3 DNA reads TGTGCCAGCAGCTTAGGGCGACAGGAGAACACTGAAGCTTTCTTT. Drawing the rest from reference TRBV7-8 and TRBJ1-1, the complete variable domain is GAGVSQSPRYKVAKRGQDVALRCDPISGHVSLFWYQQALGQGPEFLTYFQNEAQLDKSGLPSDRFFAERPEGSVSTLKIQRTQQEDSAVYLCASSLGRQENTEAFFGQGTRLTVV.

The chain has TRBV23-1 and TRBJ1-4, with D tentatively TRBD1 (5 bases). TRBV23-1 is noted as an ORF with a role that remains uncertain. The CDR3 has 14 amino acids. Trimming left V 7 bases short and J 8 bases short, with 17 bases between. CDR3 nucleotide sequence: TGCGCCAGCACCCCGCGGGGGGAAGGCGAAAAACTGTTTTTT. It specifies CASTPRGEGEKLFF.

This clone was found once. The chain combines TRBV18 with TRBJ2-7; 8 nucleotides match TRBD1. J lost 5 bases, V lost 4 bases, and 4 bases had no gene match. The CDR3 covers 13 residues. The germline V gene has CDR1 KGHSH and CDR2 LQKENI. CDR3 coding DNA: TGTGCCAGCTCACGGAAACAGGGGGACGAGCAGTACTTC. This sequence encodes CASSRKQGDEQYF.

This sequence joins TRBV6-5 and TRBJ1-1; D possibly corresponds to TRBD1 (6 bases). V lost 8 bases and J 9 bases, leaving 16 bases between the germline ends. Germline V gene data show CDR1 as MNHEY and CDR2 as SVGAGI. The CDR3 consists of 12 residues. In DNA form, the CDR3 reads TGTGCCAGCCAATTGTGGGGGGGGCAAGCTTTCTTT. Translation gives CASQLWGGQAFF.

The rearrangement links TRBV3-1 (or the pseudogene TRBV3-2) to TRBJ1-2; a weak D match, TRBD1 (5 bases). V lost 2 bases to trimming and J lost 4 bases, with 11 bases between them. Germline V gene data show CDR1 as LGHDT and CDR2 as YNNKEL (reference sequence). CDR3 length: 14 residues. For the CDR3, the DNA is TGTGCCAGCAGCCAATCAGGGTTCGGCTATGGCTACACCTTC. Its translation: CASSQSGFGYGYTF.

This clone appeared once. The rearrangement uses TRBV11-1 and TRBJ2-1; no definite D call. In germline, CDR1 is SGHAT, CDR2 FQDESV (reference sequence). V lost 2 bases, J lost 9 bases, and 8 bases lay in between. The CDR3 loop spans 12 amino acids. CDR3 loop: CASSLPGVEQFF. Here the CDR3 DNA reads TGTGCCAGCAGCTTACCCGGAGTTGAGCAGTTCTTC.